This T cell receptor beta chain was sequenced for a study of blood T cell repertoires in COVID-19. Study in general: Acute and convalescent COVID-19 specimens originated in the United States, Italy and Spain.

Per the original data handling: Estimated nucleated cell counts came from reference gene primer amplification. TCRdb's table, derived via immunoSEQ multiplex PCR, lists solely in-frame clones and lacks some. That table is the source of V, J and clone size, and D and trimming were worked out from the DNA. Of over 75,000 clones listed, 85% to 95% are singletons. After removal of 1 base from V and 5 bases from J, the junction contained 10 bases not matched to a gene. The V gene's germline CDR1 is SEHNR and CDR2 FQNEAQ (reference sequence). The CDR3 is 19 amino acids. Sequenced input: peripheral blood. V is TRBV7-9 and J is TRBJ2-1; 14 bases match TRBD2. The sequence came from a human donor with active COVID-19. The donor label of this sample is uncertain. This CDR3 reads CASSLEALPGLAGDNEQFF. Written as DNA, the CDR3 is TGTGCCAGCAGCTTAGAAGCGCTCCCGGGACTAGCGGGGGACAATGAGCAGTTCTTC. The full variable domain, completed using reference TRBV7-9 and TRBJ2-1, is DTGVSQNPRHKITKRGQNVTFRCDPISEHNRLYWYRQTLGQGPEFLTYFQNEAQLEKSRLLSDRFSAERPKGSFSTLEIQRTEQGDSAMYLCASSLEALPGLAGDNEQFFGPGTRLTVL.